The table lists the clone carrying this T cell receptor (beta chain) with a few counts. Antigen specificity is unknown. Regarding treatment: oral pan-JAK inhibitor, 5-10 mg twice daily. This record belongs to a study of CD8+ T cells in alopecia areata. General observations from the study: Tofacitinib significantly reduced both scalp clonality and expanded CD8+ clones among the top 100.

RNA was isolated and reverse transcribed to cDNA, the sequencing template. TCRdb's copy holds only in-frame clones and misses some; the assay was immunoSEQ multiplex PCR. Among some 100,000 clones listed, 58% were seen once. The germline CDR1 and CDR2 sequences are GTSNPN and SVGIG (reference sequence). The CDR3 has 14 amino acids. Trimming took off 6 bases at V and 2 bases at J, with 15 bases between the two ends. The chain uses TRBV30 and TRBJ2-3; possibly TRBD1 for D (5 bases). The source was CD8+ T cells sorted from blood, collected at week 4, from a patient treated with tofacitinib. This TCR was recovered from a human donor with alopecia areata. The CDR3 DNA reads TGTGCCTGTCTCAGGGTTCCTCTCACAGATACGCAGTATTTT. This gives the protein CACLRVPLTDTQYF.